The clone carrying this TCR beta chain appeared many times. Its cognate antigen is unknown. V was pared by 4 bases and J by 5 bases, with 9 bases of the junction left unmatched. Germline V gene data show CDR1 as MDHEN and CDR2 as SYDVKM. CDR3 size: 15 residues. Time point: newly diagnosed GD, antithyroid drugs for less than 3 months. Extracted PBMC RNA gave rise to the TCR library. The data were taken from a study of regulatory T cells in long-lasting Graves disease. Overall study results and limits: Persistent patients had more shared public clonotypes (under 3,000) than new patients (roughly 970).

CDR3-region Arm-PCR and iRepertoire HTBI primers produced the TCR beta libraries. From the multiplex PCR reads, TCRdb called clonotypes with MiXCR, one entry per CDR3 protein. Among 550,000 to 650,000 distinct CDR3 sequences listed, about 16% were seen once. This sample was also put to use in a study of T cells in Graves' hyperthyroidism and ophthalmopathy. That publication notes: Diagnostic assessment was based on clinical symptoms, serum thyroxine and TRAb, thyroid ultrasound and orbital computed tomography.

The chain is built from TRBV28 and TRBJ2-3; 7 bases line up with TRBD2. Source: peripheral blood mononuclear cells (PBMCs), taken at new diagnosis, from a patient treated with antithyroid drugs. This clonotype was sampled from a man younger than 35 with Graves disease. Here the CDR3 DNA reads TGTGCCAGCAGTTCCACCGGGGCGGGGGTAGATACGCAGTATTTT. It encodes CASSSTGAGVDTQYF.